The 18 T cell receptor beta chains reported below all come from one sample, sequenced in a study of cytomegalovirus exposure and HLA in healthy donors. Primers: 60 Vbeta forward and 13 Jbeta reverse. Data came from immunoSEQ multiplex PCR; TCRdb stores just in-frame clones and leaves some out. The profile shows 200,000 or so clones, 76% of them singletons. The sequenced sample was PBMCs. These TCRs come from a man aged 18 to 29 in good health and CMV-seronegative.

V usage is TRBV4-1 and J usage is TRBJ2-3; TRBD2 agrees at 10 bases. This CDR3 is built from 18 residues. V shed 9 bases and J 0 bases; nucleotides not matched to a gene: 15. Germline lookup yields CDR1 MGHRA and CDR2 YSYEKL. This chain's CDR3 is CASSRGRATSGSTDTQYF. The DNA of the CDR3 is TGCGCCAGTTCCCGCGGACGGGCGACTAGCGGGAGCACAGATACGCAGTATTTT.

CDR3 in DNA: TGTGCCAGCAGTTTATCGCGGAGTAGCAGCCTTAACTATGGCTACACCTTC. It codes for CASSLSRSSSLNYGYTF. The gene calls are TRBV27 and TRBJ1-2; D not certain. In germline, CDR1 is MNHEY, CDR2 SMNVEV (reference sequence). The CDR3 has 17 residues. V shed 0 bases and J shed 1 base, with 15 bases lying between them.

This clone has more than one count but fewer than ten. As DNA, the CDR3 is TGTGCCAGCAGCGTACAGACGAACACTGAAGCTTTCTTT. Its protein product is CASSVQTNTEAFF. The chain joins TRBV14 to TRBJ1-1, with unresolved D. Germline values: CDR1 SGHDN, CDR2 FVKESK. This CDR3 spans 13 amino acids. The V end was cut by 5 bases, the J end by 1 base, with 8 bases between.

This clone was seen more than once but under ten times. The genes are TRBV27 and TRBJ1-2; 10 positions match TRBD1. The CDR3 sequence is 16 residues long. Trimming at V came to 6 bases and at J to 2 bases, leaving 9 bases not matched to a gene. Germline values: CDR1 MNHEY, CDR2 SMNVEV (reference sequence). CDR3 DNA: TGTGCCAGCAGCAACTATGGGACAGGGGCGAACTATGGCTACACCTTC. Translated, it gives CASSNYGTGANYGYTF.

The rearrangement joins TRBV7-9 to TRBJ2-1; TRBD2 aligns across 10 bases. CDR3 size: 16 residues. After removal of 2 bases from V and 5 bases from J, the junction contained 6 bases not matched to a gene. Germline V lookup: CDR1 SEHNR, CDR2 FQNEAQ (reference sequence). CDR3 DNA: TGTGCCAGCAGCTTACAAGCGGGAGGGCGAGACAATGAGCAGTTCTTC. Translated: CASSLQAGGRDNEQFF.

This rearrangement joins TRBV6-1 to TRBJ2-7, with no clear D. The CDR3 totals 12 residues. Trimming took 3 bases from V and 3 from J, leaving 6 bases between them. In germline, CDR1 is MNHNS, CDR2 SASEGT. CDR3 DNA sequence: TGTGCCAGCAGTGACAGTTACTACGAGCAGTACTTC. Translating it yields CASSDSYYEQYF.

This clone has only a few counts. The sample has other DNA sequences that encode this CDR3 too. The genes are TRBV27 and TRBJ2-7; 11 nucleotides line up with TRBD2. V shed 8 bases, J shed 4 bases, and the junction held 4 bases outside the gene matches. CDR3 length: 13 amino acids. Per the germline V gene, CDR1 is MNHEY and CDR2 is SMNVEV (reference sequence). CDR3 in DNA: TGTGCCAGCGGCGGGACTAGCGGTTACGAGCAGTACTTC. Its protein is CASGGTSGYEQYF.

The rearrangement joins TRBV4-2 to TRBJ2-1, with 9 bases fitting TRBD2. J was trimmed by 4 bases and V by 3 bases; bases with no gene match: 4. Per germline, CDR1 LGHNA and CDR2 YNFKEQ. This CDR3 is built from 15 residues. The CDR3 is CASSHGLASYNEQFF. DNA of the CDR3: TGTGCCAGCAGCCACGGACTAGCGTCTTACAATGAGCAGTTCTTC.

The chain recombines TRBV6-1 with TRBJ2-3; D uncertain. Trimming cost V 8 bases and J 9 bases, with 15 bases left between them. This CDR3 region has 12 residues. The germline V gene encodes CDR1 MNHNS and CDR2 SASEGT. The DNA for the CDR3 is TGTGCCAGCCAACCATCGGTCTCGACGCAGTATTTT. Its protein is CASQPSVSTQYF.

This sequence joins TRBV10-3 and TRBJ2-7; 8 nucleotides agree with TRBD2. The CDR3 sequence is 16 residues long. CDR1 and CDR2 (germline): ENHRY, SYGVKD. Unmatched junction bases numbered 7, after V lost 3 bases and J lost 0 bases. Here the CDR3 reads CAISDPTSGSSYEQYF. The CDR3 region has the DNA TGTGCCATCAGTGATCCCACTAGCGGCAGCTCCTACGAGCAGTACTTC.

This chain joins TRBV19 and TRBJ1-5; D perhaps matches TRBD1 (5 bases). The germline V gene encodes CDR1 LNHDA and CDR2 SQIVND (reference sequence). The length of the CDR3 is 15 residues. V dropped 8 bases and J dropped 8 bases, with 22 bases sitting between them. The CDR3 reads CASHRWGVIQEPQHF. CDR3 in DNA: TGTGCCAGTCACAGATGGGGCGTCATTCAGGAGCCCCAGCATTTT.

The chain is built from TRBV7-9 and TRBJ2-1, with 9 nucleotides matching TRBD2. The germline gives CDR1 SEHNR, CDR2 FQNEAQ (reference sequence). The CDR3 runs to 17 residues. The V segment lost 0 bases and the J segment 4 bases; nucleotides outside the gene matches: 7. CDR3 protein: CASSLARGSGSYNEQFF. CDR3 bases: TGTGCCAGCAGCTTAGCGCGGGGTAGCGGGAGTTACAATGAGCAGTTCTTC.

This chain links TRBV27 with TRBJ2-7; D remains ambiguous. Germline V lookup: CDR1 MNHEY, CDR2 SMNVEV (reference sequence). CDR3 length: 13 amino acids. The germline V and J ends were trimmed by 5 bases and 6 bases, with 14 bases remaining between them. The CDR3 DNA is TGTGCCAGCAGTCCCGACCATACAGTCGAGCAGTACTTC. Amino acids: CASSPDHTVEQYF.

This chain joins TRBV14 and TRBJ2-6; 10 positions agree with TRBD1. This CDR3 region has 17 residues. The germline V gene has CDR1 SGHDN and CDR2 FVKESK. Germline trimming cut 4 bases from V and 2 bases from J; bases unmatched to any gene: 5. This chain's CDR3 is CASSPDRGNTGANVLTF. CDR3 nucleotides: TGTGCCAGCAGCCCGGACAGGGGGAATACTGGGGCCAACGTCCTGACTTTC.

This clone was counted only a few times. The genes are TRBV4-1 and TRBJ1-3; no definite D call. V was trimmed by 4 bases and J by 5 bases, leaving 15 bases between them. The CDR3 loop spans 15 amino acids. Germline assignment: CDR1 MGHRA and CDR2 YSYEKL. Here the CDR3 DNA reads TGCGCCAGCAGCCTCCCGGGGTCTGCCAGAAACACCATATATTTT. Encoded protein: CASSLPGSARNTIYF.

In the case of this clone: The junction departs from the called germline gene at one end, perhaps through a read error. This chain joins TRBV30 and TRBJ1-5, with a weak D call TRBD1 (5 bases). Germline assignment: CDR1 GTSNPN and CDR2 SVGIG (reference sequence). The CDR3 consists of 13 residues. In DNA form, the CDR3 reads TGTGTCTGGAGTAAGGCAGGGAGGGAGCCCCAGCATTTT. It specifies CVWSKAGREPQHF. Variable domain in full (rest from reference TRBV30 and TRBJ1-5): SQTIHQWPATLVQPVGSPLSLECTVEGTSNPNLYWYRQAAGRGLQLLFYSVGIGQISSEVPQNLSASRPQDRQFILSSKKLLLSDSGFYLCVWSKAGREPQHFGDGTRLSIL.

The chain is built from TRBV11-2 and TRBJ2-2; 11 bases are a match to TRBD2. V shed 11 bases and J 5 bases; nucleotides not matched to a gene: 7. CDR3 length: 14 amino acids. From germline, CDR1 is SGHAT and CDR2 FQNNGV. The CDR3 protein is CAGAGTSGTGELFF. The CDR3 nucleotides read TGTGCCGGAGCCGGGACTAGCGGTACCGGGGAGCTGTTTTTT. The full variable domain, completed using reference TRBV11-2 and TRBJ2-2, is EAGVAQSPRYKIIEKRQSVAFWCNPISGHATLYWYQQILGQGPKLLIQFQNNGVVDDSQLPKDRFSAERLKGVDSTLKIQPAKLEDSAVYLCAGAGTSGTGELFFGEGSRLTVL.

The chain couples TRBV27 to TRBJ1-4; D is unresolved. Trimming shortened V by 1 base and J by 7 bases, and 13 bases separated the two germline ends. The CDR3 extends over 15 amino acids. Per germline, CDR1 MNHEY and CDR2 SMNVEV (reference sequence). The CDR3 DNA sequence: TGTGCCAGCAGTTTATTCGGCAGCGCGAGTGAAAAACTGTTTTTT. This translates into CASSLFGSASEKLFF.